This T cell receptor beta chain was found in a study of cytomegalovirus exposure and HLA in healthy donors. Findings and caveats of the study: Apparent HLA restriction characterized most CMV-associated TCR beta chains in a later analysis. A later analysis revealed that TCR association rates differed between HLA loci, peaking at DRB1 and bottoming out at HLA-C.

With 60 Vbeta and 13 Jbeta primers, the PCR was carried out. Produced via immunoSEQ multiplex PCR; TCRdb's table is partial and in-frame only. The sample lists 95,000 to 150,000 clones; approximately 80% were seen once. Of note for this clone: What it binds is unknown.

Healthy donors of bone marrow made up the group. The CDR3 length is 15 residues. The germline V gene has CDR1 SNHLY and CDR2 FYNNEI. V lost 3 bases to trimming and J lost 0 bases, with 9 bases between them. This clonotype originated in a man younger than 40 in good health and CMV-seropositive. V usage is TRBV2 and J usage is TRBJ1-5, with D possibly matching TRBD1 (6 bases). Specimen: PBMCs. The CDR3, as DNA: TGTGCCAGCAGTGAGGGACACCTTAGCAATCAGCCCCAGCATTTT. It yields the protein CASSEGHLSNQPQHF.